This TCR beta chain originates from a study of T cell repertoires in cytomegalovirus infection. TCRdb re-called the reads with MiXCR, one entry per CDR3 protein. The table shows about half a million distinct CDR3 sequences, with roughly 34% occurring only once. Looked up from germline, CDR1 is SGHTA and CDR2 is FQGNSA. V lost 5 bases and J lost 3, with 19 bases in between. This CDR3 is built from 16 residues. This clonotype was seen more than once but under ten times. Its specificity is unknown. This TCR derives from a human donor in good health (CMV status not recorded). Some clones in this sample may be carry-over from other donors' samples. The source material was cultured PBMCs, sampled from culture after CMV antigen stimulation. The rearrangement links TRBV7-2 to TRBJ1-1, with D possibly matching TRBD1 (5 bases). CDR3 nucleotide sequence: TGTGCCAGCAGCACGACAAGGTCTTGGGGACACACTGAAGCTTTCTTT. It translates to CASSTTRSWGHTEAFF.